This is a list of T cell receptor beta chains from one sample in a study of T-cell reconstitution after alpha-beta-depleted transplantation in children. TCRdb independently ran MiXCR on the PCR reads; one entry per CDR3 protein. This sample has about 640,000 distinct CDR3 sequences, with approximately 15% found just once. This material consisted of PBMCs from the stem cell graft donor, taken from the stem cell graft. These receptors all stem from a human donor who donated a stem cell graft to a child with acute myeloid leukemia. Both conserved end residues are part of each CDR3. A D gene is named only where the DNA matches it firmly. Not every row has a clone size; where given, it reads once, few, many or a size class.

j_call: TRBJ2-3
d_call: TRBD2
clone_size: -
v_call: TRBV29-1
cdr3_nt: TGCAGCGTTGAGAATAGCGGGGGGGCCAGAGATACGCAGTATTTT
cdr3_aa: CSVENSGGARDTQYF

j_call: TRBJ1-1
d_call: -
clone_size: many
v_call: TRBV7-2
cdr3_nt: TGTGCCAGCAGCGTGGGGATAGGGTGGACTGAAGCTTTCTTT
cdr3_aa: CASSVGIGWTEAFF

j_call: TRBJ2-5
d_call: TRBD2
clone_size: many
v_call: TRBV7-2
cdr3_nt: TGTGCCAGCAGGACTAGCGGGGAAGAGACCCAGTACTTC
cdr3_aa: CASRTSGEETQYF

j_call: TRBJ1-1
d_call: -
clone_size: many
v_call: TRBV29-1
cdr3_nt: TGCAGCGTTGGTACAGCTGAAGCTTTCTTT
cdr3_aa: CSVGTAEAFF

j_call: TRBJ2-3
d_call: -
clone_size: -
v_call: TRBV9
cdr3_nt: TGTGCCAGCAGCGGGGGGGTTTCCGGAGATACGCAGTATTTT
cdr3_aa: CASSGGVSGDTQYF

j_call: TRBJ2-3
d_call: -
clone_size: few
v_call: TRBV5-1
cdr3_nt: TGCGCCAGCAGCTTGGGATCATCGGGCACAGATACGCAGTATTTT
cdr3_aa: CASSLGSSGTDTQYF

j_call: TRBJ2-6
d_call: TRBD1
clone_size: few
v_call: TRBV18
cdr3_nt: TGTGCCAGCTCACCACCCCCGGGACAGGGCTCTGGGGCCAACGTCCTGACTTTC
cdr3_aa: CASSPPPGQGSGANVLTF

j_call: TRBJ1-2
d_call: -
clone_size: few
v_call: TRBV6-1
cdr3_nt: TGTGCCAGCAGGGGGGGGGAATTCTATGGCTACACCTTC
cdr3_aa: CASRGGEFYGYTF

j_call: TRBJ2-7
d_call: -
clone_size: -
v_call: TRBV5-4
cdr3_nt: TGTGCCAGCAGCTCCGGGCCCCTCGCCTACGAGCAGTACTTC
cdr3_aa: CASSSGPLAYEQYF

j_call: TRBJ2-1
d_call: TRBD1
clone_size: -
v_call: TRBV6-5
cdr3_nt: TGTGCCAGCAGTTACTCACCCATGGGACAGGGGGCATACAATGAGCAGTTCTTC
cdr3_aa: CASSYSPMGQGAYNEQFF

j_call: TRBJ2-2
d_call: -
clone_size: many
v_call: TRBV20-1
cdr3_nt: TGCAGTGGTGGCCGAGGGTCCGGGGAGCTGTTTTTT
cdr3_aa: CSGGRGSGELFF

j_call: TRBJ1-5
d_call: TRBD1
clone_size: many
v_call: TRBV29-1
cdr3_nt: TGCAGCGCGACAGGGGGCATCAATCAACCCCAGCATTTT
cdr3_aa: CSATGGINQPQHF

j_call: TRBJ2-5
d_call: -
clone_size: -
v_call: TRBV12-3/TRBV12-4
cdr3_nt: TGTGCCAGCAGTTTAAACAGGGTCCAAGAGACCCAGTACTTC
cdr3_aa: CASSLNRVQETQYF

j_call: TRBJ1-2
d_call: TRBD1
clone_size: -
v_call: TRBV4-1
cdr3_nt: TGCGCCAGCAGCTCTTGGGACAGCGCAGAGGAGGGCTACACCTTC
cdr3_aa: CASSSWDSAEEGYTF

j_call: TRBJ2-2
d_call: TRBD1
clone_size: many
v_call: TRBV5-8
cdr3_nt: TGTGCCAGCAGCTCCTCGATGTACGAGACAGGGGCAACCGGGGAGCTGTTTTTT
cdr3_aa: CASSSSMYETGATGELFF

j_call: TRBJ1-2
d_call: TRBD1
clone_size: many
v_call: TRBV20-1
cdr3_nt: TGCAGTGCTGGACAGGGGGCCATCTTCTACACCTTC
cdr3_aa: CSAGQGAIFYTF

j_call: TRBJ1-1
d_call: -
clone_size: many
v_call: TRBV20-1
cdr3_nt: TGCAGTGCGGCGACAGGCGGGATGAACACTGAAGCTTTCTTT
cdr3_aa: CSAATGGMNTEAFF

j_call: TRBJ2-5
d_call: -
clone_size: many
v_call: TRBV20-1
cdr3_nt: TGCAGTGCTAGAGATCTGGGAACTGGCCAAGAGACCCAGTACTTC
cdr3_aa: CSARDLGTGQETQYF

j_call: TRBJ2-1
d_call: TRBD1
clone_size: -
v_call: TRBV7-8
cdr3_nt: TGTGCCAGCAGCTACACCCGGGACAGGGGAGGCCATGAGCAGTTCTTC
cdr3_aa: CASSYTRDRGGHEQFF

j_call: TRBJ1-6
d_call: -
clone_size: -
v_call: TRBV7-2
cdr3_nt: TGTGCCAGCAGCTTAAATGCGCGTACGAATTCACCCCTCCACTTT
cdr3_aa: CASSLNARTNSPLHF

j_call: TRBJ1-1
d_call: -
clone_size: many
v_call: TRBV5-1
cdr3_nt: TGCGCCAGCAGCGGGGACGAGAGGGCTTTCTTT
cdr3_aa: CASSGDERAFF

j_call: TRBJ2-7
d_call: -
clone_size: -
v_call: TRBV10-3
cdr3_nt: TGTGCCATCAGTGAGTTCGGCTACGAGCAGTACTTC
cdr3_aa: CAISEFGYEQYF

j_call: TRBJ2-1
d_call: TRBD2
clone_size: many
v_call: TRBV20-1
cdr3_nt: TGCGGGAAGCGGGGGGCCTACAATGAGCAGTTCTTC
cdr3_aa: CGKRGAYNEQFF

j_call: TRBJ2-7
d_call: -
clone_size: -
v_call: TRBV6-2/TRBV6-3
cdr3_nt: TGTGCCAGCAGTTACTCGAGGAGCCCCTACGAGCAGTACTTC
cdr3_aa: CASSYSRSPYEQYF

j_call: TRBJ1-1
d_call: TRBD1
clone_size: few
v_call: TRBV5-1
cdr3_nt: TGCGCCAGCAGCTTGTCGACGACAGGGGCCACTGAAGCTTTCTTT
cdr3_aa: CASSLSTTGATEAFF

j_call: TRBJ2-7
d_call: -
clone_size: many
v_call: TRBV20-1
cdr3_nt: TGCAGTGCCGGGGACACCTCCTACGAGCAGTACTTC
cdr3_aa: CSAGDTSYEQYF

j_call: TRBJ1-2
d_call: TRBD1
clone_size: few
v_call: TRBV11-2
cdr3_nt: TGTGCCAGCAGCCCTAGCCCCAACCGGGACAGCTATGGCTACACCTTC
cdr3_aa: CASSPSPNRDSYGYTF

j_call: TRBJ1-6
d_call: TRBD1
clone_size: many
v_call: TRBV20-1
cdr3_nt: TGCAGTGCTAGAGATCCCACGGGACAGCATAATTCACCCCTCCACTTT
cdr3_aa: CSARDPTGQHNSPLHF

j_call: TRBJ2-5
d_call: -
clone_size: many
v_call: TRBV12-3/TRBV12-4
cdr3_nt: TGTGCCAGCAGTTTATCTATGTGGCTAGCCCAGTACTTC
cdr3_aa: CASSLSMWLAQYF

j_call: TRBJ2-1
d_call: -
clone_size: -
v_call: TRBV7-2
cdr3_nt: TGTGCCAGCAGCTTAACTAGAACCCATGAGCAGTTCTTC
cdr3_aa: CASSLTRTHEQFF

j_call: TRBJ2-5
d_call: TRBD1
clone_size: many
v_call: TRBV6-1
cdr3_nt: TGTGCCAGCAGTGGACAGGGACCCCCAGAGACCCAGTACTTC
cdr3_aa: CASSGQGPPETQYF

j_call: TRBJ1-2
d_call: TRBD1
clone_size: many
v_call: TRBV20-1
cdr3_nt: TGCAGTGCTAGCAGGGGGGGGATCAACTATGGCTACACCTTC
cdr3_aa: CSASRGGINYGYTF

j_call: TRBJ2-3
d_call: -
clone_size: few
v_call: TRBV28
cdr3_nt: TGTGCCAGCAGTTTCAGGGGTGAGAGCACAGATACGCAGTATTTT
cdr3_aa: CASSFRGESTDTQYF

j_call: TRBJ2-3
d_call: TRBD1
clone_size: -
v_call: TRBV7-2
cdr3_nt: TGTGCCAGCATAACAGGGGGGCCAGATACGCAGTATTTT
cdr3_aa: CASITGGPDTQYF

j_call: TRBJ2-3
d_call: -
clone_size: few
v_call: TRBV12-3/TRBV12-4
cdr3_nt: TGTGCCAGCAGTGCCCGACGAGGGGCGTTGGGGCAGTATTTT
cdr3_aa: CASSARRGALGQYF

j_call: TRBJ2-3
d_call: -
clone_size: -
v_call: TRBV29-1
cdr3_nt: TGCAGCGCAGATCTCGTCCCCAGTCGTGGCACAGATACGCAGTATTTT
cdr3_aa: CSADLVPSRGTDTQYF

j_call: TRBJ1-5
d_call: -
clone_size: many
v_call: TRBV15
cdr3_nt: TGTGCCACCAGCAGGGGAAGGGACACCTATAGCAATCAGCCCCAGCATTTT
cdr3_aa: CATSRGRDTYSNQPQHF

j_call: TRBJ2-1
d_call: -
clone_size: many
v_call: TRBV20-1
cdr3_nt: TGCAGTGCTAGGGGGCCCAGGGCCAATGAGCAGTTCTTC
cdr3_aa: CSARGPRANEQFF

j_call: TRBJ2-5
d_call: -
clone_size: many
v_call: TRBV29-1
cdr3_nt: TGCAGCGTCGGGTGGGGTACTGGAGAGACCCAGTACTTC
cdr3_aa: CSVGWGTGETQYF

j_call: TRBJ1-2
d_call: TRBD1
clone_size: many
v_call: TRBV5-1
cdr3_nt: TGCGCCAGCAGCTTAAGACAGGGGGTAAACGGCTACACCTTC
cdr3_aa: CASSLRQGVNGYTF

j_call: TRBJ2-3
d_call: TRBD2
clone_size: -
v_call: TRBV12-3/TRBV12-4
cdr3_nt: TGTGCCAGCAGCAGCGGGGGGAACCCAGATACGCAGTATTTT
cdr3_aa: CASSSGGNPDTQYF

j_call: TRBJ2-1
d_call: TRBD1
clone_size: -
v_call: TRBV7-3
cdr3_nt: TGTGCCAGCAGCTCCCCCGGGACAGAAAAGTACAATGAGCAGTTCTTC
cdr3_aa: CASSSPGTEKYNEQFF

j_call: TRBJ1-5
d_call: -
clone_size: few
v_call: TRBV12-3/TRBV12-4
cdr3_nt: TGTGCCAGCAGCCTCACGAGGGCATATAATCAGCCCCAGCATTTT
cdr3_aa: CASSLTRAYNQPQHF

j_call: TRBJ1-6
d_call: -
clone_size: many
v_call: TRBV6-1
cdr3_nt: TGTGCCAGCAGTGAATCGCGGGGGCATAATTCACCCCTCCACTTT
cdr3_aa: CASSESRGHNSPLHF

j_call: TRBJ2-1
d_call: -
clone_size: once
v_call: TRBV9
cdr3_nt: TGTGCCAGCAGCGTAGGGTTGGGACGAGCCAATGAGCAGTTCTTC
cdr3_aa: CASSVGLGRANEQFF

j_call: TRBJ1-5
d_call: -
clone_size: -
v_call: TRBV20-1
cdr3_nt: TGCAGTGATTACAGGGATAGCAATCAGCCCCAGCATTTT
cdr3_aa: CSDYRDSNQPQHF

j_call: TRBJ2-5
d_call: -
clone_size: many
v_call: TRBV20-1
cdr3_nt: TGCAGTGTAGAGGGGCCCTACCAAGAGACCCAGTACTTC
cdr3_aa: CSVEGPYQETQYF

j_call: TRBJ2-5
d_call: TRBD1
clone_size: -
v_call: TRBV4-3
cdr3_nt: TGCGCCAGCAGCCCTAGAGGGGACAGTCAAGAGACCCAGTACTTC
cdr3_aa: CASSPRGDSQETQYF

j_call: TRBJ2-7
d_call: TRBD1
clone_size: many
v_call: TRBV5-1
cdr3_nt: TGCGCCAGCAGCTGGACAGGGGGACACGAGCAGTACTTC
cdr3_aa: CASSWTGGHEQYF

j_call: TRBJ2-7
d_call: TRBD2
clone_size: many
v_call: TRBV7-2
cdr3_nt: TGTGCCAGCAGCTTAGCCGGTGCTAGCGGGGGGTACTACGAGCAGTACTTC
cdr3_aa: CASSLAGASGGYYEQYF